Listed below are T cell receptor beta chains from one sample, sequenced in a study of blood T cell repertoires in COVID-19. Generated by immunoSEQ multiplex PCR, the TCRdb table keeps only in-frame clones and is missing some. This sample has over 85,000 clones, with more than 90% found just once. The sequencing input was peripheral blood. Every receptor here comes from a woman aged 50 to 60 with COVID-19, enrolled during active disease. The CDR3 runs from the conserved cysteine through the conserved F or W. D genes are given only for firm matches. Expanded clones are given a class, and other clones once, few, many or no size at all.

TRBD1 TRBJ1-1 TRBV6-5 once TGTGCCAGTTTATTAAAGGGGGCCACTGAAGCTTTCTTT CASLLKGATEAFF
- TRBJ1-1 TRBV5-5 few TGTGCCAGCAGCTTTACGGTGAACACTGAAGCTTTCTTT CASSFTVNTEAFF
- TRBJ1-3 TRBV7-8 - TGTGCCAGCAGCTTAGCCGGTGGAGACACCATATATTTT CASSLAGGDTIYF
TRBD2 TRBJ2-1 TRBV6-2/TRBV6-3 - TGTGCCAGCAGTTACGCCGTTTTTTGGGGGACTAGAGACAATGAGCAGTTCTTC CASSYAVFWGTRDNEQFF
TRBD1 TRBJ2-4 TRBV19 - TGTGCCAGTAGTATGGGACAGATAGGAGCCAAAAACATTCAGTACTTC CASSMGQIGAKNIQYF
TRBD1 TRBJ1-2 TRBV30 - TGTGCCTGGAGTTTGACAGGGACCGGCTACACCTTC CAWSLTGTGYTF
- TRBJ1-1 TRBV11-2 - TGTGCCAGCAGCCTAAGATGGGGGCGCACTGAAGCTTTCTTT CASSLRWGRTEAFF
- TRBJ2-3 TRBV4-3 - TGCGCCAGCAGCCGAGTAGCCACTAGCCCCGGGAGCACAGATACGCAGTATTTT CASSRVATSPGSTDTQYF
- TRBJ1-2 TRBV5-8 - TGTGCCAGCAGCCGGAGGAGTAACTATGGCTACACCTTC CASSRRSNYGYTF
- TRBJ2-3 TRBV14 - TGTGCCAGCAGCCACTCCGCAACCAGGTATTTT CASSHSATRYF
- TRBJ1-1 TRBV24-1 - TGTGCCACCAGTGATTTGGGGGGGACTGAAGCTTTCTTT CATSDLGGTEAFF
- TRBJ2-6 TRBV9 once TGTGCCAGCGCGCGACGCCTACAGGGTTTTACTTCTCTCTCTGGGGCCAACGTCCTGACTTTC CASARRLQGFTSLSGANVLTF
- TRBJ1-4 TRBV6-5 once TGTGCCAGCTCTCACCCGGGTCTGCGGGAAAAACTGTTTTTT CASSHPGLREKLFF
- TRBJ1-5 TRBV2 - TGTGCCAGCAGTGAGCAGGGCGGGGGACAGCCCCAGCATTTT CASSEQGGGQPQHF
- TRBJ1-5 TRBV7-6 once TGTGCCAGCAGCTTAGATCCTTTTGGCAATCAGCCCCAGCATTTT CASSLDPFGNQPQHF
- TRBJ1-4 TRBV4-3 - TGCGCCAGCAGCCAAGGTTCGGCAACTAATGAAAAACTGTTTTTT CASSQGSATNEKLFF
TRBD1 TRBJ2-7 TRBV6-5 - TGTGCCAGCAGTAAGGGACAGGGGCTCTACGAGCAGTACTTC CASSKGQGLYEQYF
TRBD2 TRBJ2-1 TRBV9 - TGTGCCAGCAGTCATAGAAAGCAGGGACTAAGCTCCTACAATGAGCAGTTCTTC CASSHRKQGLSSYNEQFF
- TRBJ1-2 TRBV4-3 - TGCGCCAGCAGCCAAGATAGAGTGAACTATGGCTACACCTTC CASSQDRVNYGYTF
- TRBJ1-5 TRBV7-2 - TGTGCCAGCAGCTTAGCTGGGGGCCCGTATAGCAATCAGCCCCAGCATTTT CASSLAGGPYSNQPQHF
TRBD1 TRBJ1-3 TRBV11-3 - TGTGCCAGCAGCTTGCTCACAGGGGTAGCAGGAAACACCATATATTTT CASSLLTGVAGNTIYF
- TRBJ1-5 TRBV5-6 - TGTGCCAGCAGCTTGGTAGATCAGCCCCAGCATTTT CASSLVDQPQHF
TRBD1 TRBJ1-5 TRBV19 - TGTGCCAGTAGTTACAGGGGTAGCAATCAGCCCCAGCATTTT CASSYRGSNQPQHF
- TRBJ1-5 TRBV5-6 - TGTGCCAGCAGCAGGGGGGGTCAGCCCCAGCATTTT CASSRGGQPQHF
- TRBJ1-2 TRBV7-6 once TGTGCCAGCAGCTCTCCTGACCGGGGAAAAAACTATGGCTACACCTTC CASSSPDRGKNYGYTF
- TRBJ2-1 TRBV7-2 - TGTGCCAGCAGCACTGTAGCGGCTTCCTACAATGAGCAGTTCTTC CASSTVAASYNEQFF
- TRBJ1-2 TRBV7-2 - TGTGCCAGCAGCTTAGTAGGTACCGAGGGCTATGGCTACACCTTC CASSLVGTEGYGYTF
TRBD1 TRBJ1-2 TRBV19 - TGTGCCAGTAGTATAGAACCAGGGGGCGGCTATGGCTACACCTTC CASSIEPGGGYGYTF
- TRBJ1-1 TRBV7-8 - TGTGCCAGCAGCTTAGGTCGGGGGGCCACTGAAGCTTTCTTT CASSLGRGATEAFF
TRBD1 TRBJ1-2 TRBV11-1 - TGTGCCAGCAGCCCCCGGGACAGGGGTTCTAACTATGGCTACACCTTC CASSPRDRGSNYGYTF
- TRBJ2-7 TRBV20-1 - TGCAGTGCACCCGGGGTGGAGCAGTACTTC CSAPGVEQYF
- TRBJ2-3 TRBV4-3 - TGCGCCAGCAGCCAAGATTCTAGTGAGGGGGCGCAGTATTTT CASSQDSSEGAQYF
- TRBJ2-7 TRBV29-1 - TGCAGCGTTGAAACAGGGAGAGACTACGAGCAGTACTTC CSVETGRDYEQYF
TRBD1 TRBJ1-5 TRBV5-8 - TGTGCCAGCAGCTTGCCAGGGACAGGGCGGCCCGAGAACAATCAGCCCCAGCATTTT CASSLPGTGRPENNQPQHF
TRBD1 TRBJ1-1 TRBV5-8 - TGTGCCAGCAGCAAAAGGACAGGAAGGAACACTGAAGCTTTCTTT CASSKRTGRNTEAFF
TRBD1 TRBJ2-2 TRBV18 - TGTGCCAGCTCACCCCGGGACAGGGAGGGGACCGGGGAGCTGTTTTTT CASSPRDREGTGELFF
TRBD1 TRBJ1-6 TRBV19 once TGTGCCAGTAGTATTGGACAGGGGAATTCACCCCTCCACTTT CASSIGQGNSPLHF
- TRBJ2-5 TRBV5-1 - TGCGCCAGCAGCTTGGCGACTAGTGATGAGACCCAGTACTTC CASSLATSDETQYF
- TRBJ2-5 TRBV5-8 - TGTGCCAGCAGCCTTTGGGGGGGGCCTAAGTCGGAGACCCAGTACTTC CASSLWGGPKSETQYF
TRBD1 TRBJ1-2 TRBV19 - TGTGCCAGTAGAACAGGGGGTTACGGCTATGGCTACACCTTC CASRTGGYGYGYTF
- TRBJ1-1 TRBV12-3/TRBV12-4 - TGTGCCACCCATAGGGGGTTGAACACTGAAGCTTTCTTT CATHRGLNTEAFF
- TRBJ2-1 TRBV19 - TGTGCCAGTAGTATGGGAAGGGGAAATGAGCAGTTCTTC CASSMGRGNEQFF
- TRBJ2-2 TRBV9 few TGTGCCAGCAGCCGTCGGGGTTGGGACGGGGAGCTGTTTTTT CASSRRGWDGELFF
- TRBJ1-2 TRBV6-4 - TGTGCCTTTCCGCCCGGGGAGGGCACCTCCTATGGCTACACCTTC CAFPPGEGTSYGYTF
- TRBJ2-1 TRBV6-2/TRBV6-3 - TGTGCCAGCAGTTACGCCAGGTCCTCCTACAATGAGCAGTTCTTC CASSYARSSYNEQFF
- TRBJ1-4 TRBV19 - TGTGCCAGTAGTATAGGGAGCGGAAATGAAAAACTGTTTTTT CASSIGSGNEKLFF
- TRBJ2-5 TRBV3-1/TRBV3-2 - TGTGCCAGCAGCCTCCTCCAGGGGCGCCAAGAGACCCAGTACTTC CASSLLQGRQETQYF
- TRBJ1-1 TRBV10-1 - TGCGCCAGCTCCTTTACTACAGGCATGAACACTGAAGCTTTCTTT CASSFTTGMNTEAFF